This TCR beta chain was observed in a study of blood T cell repertoires in COVID-19. This CDR3 is built from 13 residues. Looked up from germline, CDR1 is SGHRS and CDR2 is YFSETQ. The trim removed 4 bases at V and 7 bases at J, leaving 4 bases unmatched. Clones were sequenced by immunoSEQ multiplex PCR, and TCRdb holds only the in-frame ones, with some missing. Among 91,000 or so clones listed, around nine tenths were seen once. The sequenced sample consisted of peripheral blood. The chain recombines TRBV5-1 with TRBJ1-4, with TRBD1 matching 7 bases. The origin of this receptor is a woman aged 50 to 60 in a cohort sampled during active COVID-19. CDR3 nucleotide sequence: TGCGCCAGCAGCCCCGGGGACAGTGAAAAACTGTTTTTT. As protein: CASSPGDSEKLFF.